These 6 T cell receptor beta chains came from one sample sequenced in a study of OX40 agonist ivuxolimab in advanced cancers. The method was immunoSEQ multiplex PCR; TCRdb's version includes in-frame clones alone and lacks a portion of them. The sample shows 60,000 to 100,000 clones, about nine tenths of them seen only once. The sample here was CD4+ or CD8+ T cells sorted from blood, taken in a trial of the OX40 agonist ivuxolimab. The receptors originated from an adult with an advanced solid tumor such as melanoma, head and neck, liver or kidney cancer.

This chain connects TRBV29-1 to TRBJ2-1; D is ambiguous. This CDR3 region has 12 residues. The germline CDR1 and CDR2 sequences are SQVTM and ANQGSEA. V shed 4 bases and J shed 5 bases, with 9 bases lying between them. CDR3 DNA sequence: TGCAGCGTTGTGGTGGCGAACAATGAGCAGTTCTTC. It yields the protein CSVVVANNEQFF.

This chain joins TRBV15 and TRBJ2-7; D may be TRBD1 (6 bases). The V gene lost 3 bases and the J gene lost 3 bases, with 15 bases spanning the gap. The CDR3 has 15 residues. CDR1 is LNHNV and CDR2 is YYDKDF in the germline V gene (reference sequence). In DNA, the CDR3 is TGTGCCACCAGCAGCGTAACAGGGCACTTCTACGAGCAGTACTTC. This codes for CATSSVTGHFYEQYF.

This clone has just one count. CDR3 in DNA: TGTGCCAGCCGGGCGAACACCGGGGAGCTGTTTTTT. Translation gives CASRANTGELFF. The chain recombines TRBV18 with TRBJ2-2, with no clear D. The length of the CDR3 is 12 residues. Trimming took 8 bases from V and 0 from J, leaving 4 bases between them. Germline V gene lookup returns CDR1 KGHSH and CDR2 LQKENI.

V is TRBV30 and J is TRBJ1-2; D not certain. The V end lost 8 bases, the J end lost 2 bases, and 18 bases lay between the germline ends. The CDR3 covers 14 residues. CDR1 GTSNPN and CDR2 SVGIG come from the germline V gene (reference sequence). The CDR3 sequence: CALHGGWGNYGYTF. The CDR3 DNA follows: TGTGCCCTTCATGGAGGGTGGGGAAACTATGGCTACACCTTC.

The rearrangement joins TRBV6-5 to TRBJ1-1; 7 bases fit TRBD1. Germline CDR1 reads MNHEY; CDR2 reads SVGAGI. J was trimmed by 5 bases and V by 0 bases; bases with no gene match: 9. The CDR3 contains 16 residues. CDR3 sequence (DNA): TGTGCCAGCAGTTACTCGAATACAGGGGCCTGGACTGAAGCTTTCTTT. Amino acids: CASSYSNTGAWTEAFF.

The rearrangement joins TRBV5-1 to TRBJ1-2, with D unclear. Between the trimmed V and J ends, which lost 0 bases and 0 bases, there was a span of 9 bases. There are 15 residues in the CDR3. CDR1 and CDR2 (germline): SGHRS, YFSETQ. Here the CDR3 reads CASSLGQKANYGYTF. In DNA form, the CDR3 reads TGCGCCAGCAGCTTGGGTCAGAAAGCTAACTATGGCTACACCTTC. The full variable domain, completed using reference TRBV5-1 and TRBJ1-2, is KAGVTQTPRYLIKTRGQQVTLSCSPISGHRSVSWYQQTPGQGLQFLFEYFSETQRNKGNFPGRFSGRQFSNSRSEMNVSTLELGDSALYLCASSLGQKANYGYTFGSGTRLTVV.